A single sample gave rise to the 16 T cell receptor beta chains below, sequenced in a study of tumor and adjacent non-tumor tissue in lung cancer. A modified ARM-PCR protocol with three rounds of nested PCR amplified TCRbeta. One entry per CDR3 protein, called by TCRdb with MiXCR from the multiplex PCR reads. The table shows 220,000 or so distinct CDR3 sequences, with about 76% occurring only once. This sample's RNA came from whole unsorted tissue. The sequenced sample consisted of lung tumor tissue. Source of these receptors: a man aged 55 to 70 with non-small cell lung cancer.

Remarks on this clonotype: This may stem from a read error, because a much larger clone lies one nucleotide away. V is TRBV29-1 and J is TRBJ1-1; the D is unclear. The CDR3 is 11 amino acids. The germline CDR1 and CDR2 sequences are SQVTM and ANQGSEA. The germline V and J ends were trimmed by 3 bases and 8 bases, with 10 bases remaining between them. CDR3 coding DNA: TGCAGCGTTGATAGTACCTCCGAAGCTTTCTTT. Translating gives CSVDSTSEAFF.

Note on this clonotype: A much larger clone lies a single base off, so this may be a read error. The V and J genes are TRBV12-3 or TRBV12-4 and TRBJ2-2, with TRBD2 matching over 7 bases. With V trimmed by 9 bases and J by 4 bases, 20 bases remained unmatched. This CDR3 comprises 18 residues. CDR3 loop: CASLPEGLAGVSTGELFF. In nucleotides, the CDR3 is TGTGCCAGTCTTCCAGAGGGCTTGGCGGGAGTAAGCACCGGGGAGCTGTTTTTT.

On this clonotype: Possible read error: a much larger clone is one base away. The J gene is TRBJ2-3, the V gene TRBV4-2; D not resolved. The CDR3 spans 15 residues. CDR1 is LGHNA and CDR2 is YNFKEQ in the germline V gene. The CDR3 here is CANSQGAVVTDTQYF. The CDR3 DNA is TGTGCCAACAGCCAAGGTGCCGTTGTCACAGATACGCAGTATTTT.

This clonotype was detected only once. A much larger clone differs by one base, so this may be a read error. This chain links TRBV4-3 with TRBJ2-3; D remains ambiguous. Germline values: CDR1 LGHNA, CDR2 YSLEER. V was pared by 0 bases and J by 7 bases, with 8 bases between. The CDR3 extends over 13 amino acids. CDR3 DNA sequence: TGCGCCAGCAGCCAAGAAGGGCATAATACGCAGTATTTT. This sequence encodes CASSQEGHNTQYF.

Notes on this clonotype: A much larger clone sits a single nucleotide away, making a read error possible. The CDR3 coding sequence is TGTGCCAGCAGTTACTCGTGGGGCCCTGAAGTTTTCTTT. Amino acids: CASSYSWGPEVFF. V is TRBV6-5 and J is TRBJ1-1; D may be TRBD1 (5 bases). There are 13 residues in the CDR3. The germline V gene has CDR1 MNHEY and CDR2 SVGAGI.

This clonotype was observed a few times. V gene TRBV11-3 combines with J gene TRBJ2-1; D unresolved. V was shortened by 9 bases and J by 0 bases, with 18 bases between the two germline ends. Germline loops: CDR1 SGHNT, CDR2 YENEEA. This CDR3 spans 16 amino acids. The CDR3 DNA is TGTGCCAGTGGCCCCGCCCGGTGGAGCTCCTACAATGAGCAGTTCTTC. Protein: CASGPARWSSYNEQFF.

Comment on this clonotype: One end of the junction does not line up with germline, which may come from a read error. The V and J genes are TRBV29-1 and TRBJ1-2; D ambiguous. CDR3 length equals 13 residues. Germline V gives CDR1 SQVTM, CDR2 ANQGSEA. The CDR3 here is CSVEVVRLGDYTF. CDR3 DNA sequence: TGCAGCGTTGAAGTGGTACGACTAGGTGACTACACATTC.

This chain uses TRBV7-3 with TRBJ2-3; D is unresolved. The CDR3 loop spans 15 amino acids. Trimming cost V 5 bases and J 4 bases, with 16 bases left between them. Germline V gene lookup returns CDR1 SGHTA and CDR2 FQGTGA. The CDR3 region is CASSQAPASADTQYF. The CDR3 nucleotides are TGTGCCAGCAGCCAGGCACCAGCGAGCGCAGATACGCAGTATTTT. The full variable domain, completed using reference TRBV7-3 and TRBJ2-3, is GAGVSQTPSNKVTEKGKYVELRCDPISGHTALYWYRQSLGQGPEFLIYFQGTGAADDSGLPNDRFFAVRPEGSVSTLKIQRTERGDSAVYLCASSQAPASADTQYFGPGTRLTVL.

Comment on this clonotype: A much larger clone differs by one base, so this may be a read error. The rearrangement uses TRBV10-2 and TRBJ2-7; 9 bases map to TRBD2. This CDR3 spans 15 amino acids. The J segment lost 3 bases and the V segment lost 5 bases, leaving 8 bases of the junction unmatched. Germline V lookup: CDR1 WSHSY, CDR2 SAAADI. The CDR3 spells CASSPVAGDCYEQYF. CDR3 coding DNA: TGCGCCAGCAGTCCCGTAGCGGGGGACTGCTACGAGCAGTACTTC.

In regard to this clonotype: This clone may be a read error of a much larger clone one base away. As the CDR3 is not closed by the conserved phenylalanine or tryptophan, this likely results from a read error. The V gene is TRBV6-2 or TRBV6-3, the J gene TRBJ2-1, with 11 bases lining up with TRBD1. The CDR3 sequence is 16 residues long. V dropped 7 bases and J dropped 9; count of bases not matched to a gene: 14. The germline V gene has CDR1 MNHEY and CDR2 SVGEGT. CDR3 amino acids: CASILVPGQGVTEQFL. The CDR3 DNA follows: TGTGCCAGCATCCTCGTCCCGGGACAGGGGGTAACTGAGCAGTTCTTA.

V and J are TRBV7-3 and TRBJ2-1; D is ambiguous. Germline CDR1 SGHTA, CDR2 FQGTGA. This CDR3 comprises 15 residues. The germline V and J ends were trimmed by 5 bases and 0 bases, with 11 bases remaining between them. The CDR3 reads CASSPIHCSYNEQFF. The CDR3 DNA is TGTGCCAGCAGCCCTATTCACTGCTCCTACAATGAGCAGTTCTTC.

As regards this clonotype: The junction does not match germline at one end; this may be a read error. V is TRBV12-3 or TRBV12-4 and J is TRBJ1-1, with D perhaps TRBD1 (6 bases). The CDR3 extends over 15 amino acids. This CDR3 is CAISFPGTLNTEAFF. CDR3 nucleotides: TGTGCCATCAGTTTCCCAGGGACACTGAACACTGAAGCTTTCTTT.

This clonotype was recorded a few times. The V call is TRBV19, the J call TRBJ2-3, with 8 bases lining up with TRBD1. J lost 2 bases, V lost 6 bases, and 10 bases had no gene match. Germline V gene sequence: CDR1 LNHDA, CDR2 SQIVND (reference sequence). This CDR3 comprises 16 residues. CDR3 DNA sequence: TGTGCCAGTAGCGTCGAGGGACAGGTGATCACAGATACGCAGTATTTT. Translation gives CASSVEGQVITDTQYF.

On this clonotype: This may come from a read error, since a much larger clone is one base off. Lacking the conserved final phenylalanine or tryptophan, this CDR3 likely reflects a read error. The V call is TRBV5-1, the J call TRBJ2-3, with D possibly TRBD1 on 6 matching bases. The germline V gene has CDR1 SGHRS and CDR2 YFSETQ. With 4 bases removed from V and 7 bases from J, the gap between germline ends came to 16 bases. The CDR3 runs 14 residues. The CDR3 loop is CASSNYGQHYTQYL. The DNA for the CDR3 is TGCGCCAGCAGCAATTATGGACAGCACTATACGCAGTATCTT.

As regards this clonotype: In this CDR3 the conserved last residue, phenylalanine or tryptophan, is missing, so a read error is likely. The rearrangement uses TRBV11-2 and TRBJ1-5; 7 bases are shared with TRBD1. The better agreement between TRBJ2-3 and the DNA end casts doubt on the J call. This CDR3 comprises 13 residues. CDR1 is SGHAT and CDR2 is FQNNGV in the germline V gene. As DNA, the CDR3 is TGTGCCAACAGCTTAGGCCAGGGACAGCCCCAGTATTGT. Its protein product is CANSLGQGQPQYC.

Concerning this clonotype: At one boundary the junction diverges from the germline segment, which might be a read error. This chain links TRBV20-1 with TRBJ2-3; the D call may be TRBD1 or TRBD2 (5 bases each). The germline V gene encodes CDR1 DFQATT and CDR2 SNEGSKA (reference sequence). The CDR3 spans 13 residues. CDR3 region: CSTSLWGTNTQYF. The CDR3, as DNA: TGCAGTACTAGTTTGTGGGGCACAAATACGCAGTATTTT.